The T cell receptor beta chain described here comes from a study of neurological immune-mediated disorders. General observations from the study: Patients with HTLV-1-associated myelopathy had the highest level of TCR clonal expansion, whereas patients with multiple sclerosis had the lowest level, falling beneath the level found in healthy controls.

A single run covered 15-18 subjects with over 160 million TCR-beta sequences. In TCRdb, the 5' RACE reads were re-called with MiXCR into one record per CDR3 protein. Here the sample spans about 87,000 distinct CDR3 sequences, 3.5% being singletons. With regard to this clonotype: Its matching antigen is unknown.

Deletions cut 0 bases from V and 9 bases from J, with 8 bases between. This CDR3 is built from 12 residues. Germline V gives CDR1 MNHEY, CDR2 SVGEGT. The rearrangement uses TRBV6-2 or TRBV6-3 and TRBJ2-5; D remains unclear. The sequence was obtained from a woman aged 50 to 60 with multiple sclerosis. Sequences were obtained from PBMCs. CDR3 in DNA: TGTGCCAGCAGTTACTCCGGTGCGGCCCAGTACTTC. This sequence encodes CASSYSGAAQYF.